This T cell receptor (beta chain) was documented in a study of response to subunit inactivated influenza vaccine. The CDR3 contains 14 residues. Trimming left V 1 base short and J 4 bases short, with 9 bases between. Germline lookup yields CDR1 MGHRA and CDR2 YSYEKL. TCRdb re-analysed the RT-PCR reads in MiXCR, keeping a single row per CDR3 protein. This sample has more than 700,000 distinct CDR3 sequences, with less than 25% found just once. General study points: Researchers suggested that each seasonal influenza vaccination recruits few new T cells.

With regard to this clonotype: Its target is unknown.

This chain uses TRBV4-1 with TRBJ2-3; D unclear. The receptor's source is a man in his forties or fifties who received an inactivated influenza vaccine. Sequenced material: PBMCs from blood, taken approximately 5 days after vaccination. CDR3 bases: TGCGCCAGCAGCCAAGTGAGTGTTCCAGATACGCAGTATTTT. Protein product: CASSQVSVPDTQYF.